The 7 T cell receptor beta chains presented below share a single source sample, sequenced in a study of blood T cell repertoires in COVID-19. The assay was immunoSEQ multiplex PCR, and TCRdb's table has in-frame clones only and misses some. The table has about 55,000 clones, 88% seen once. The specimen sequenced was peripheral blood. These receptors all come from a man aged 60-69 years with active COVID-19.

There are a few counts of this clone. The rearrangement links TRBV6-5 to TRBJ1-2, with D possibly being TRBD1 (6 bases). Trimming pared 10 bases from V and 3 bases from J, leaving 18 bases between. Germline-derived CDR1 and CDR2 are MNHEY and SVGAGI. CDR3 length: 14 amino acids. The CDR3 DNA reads TGTGCCACAGGAACCTCCGGGACACACTATGGCTACACCTTC. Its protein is CATGTSGTHYGYTF.

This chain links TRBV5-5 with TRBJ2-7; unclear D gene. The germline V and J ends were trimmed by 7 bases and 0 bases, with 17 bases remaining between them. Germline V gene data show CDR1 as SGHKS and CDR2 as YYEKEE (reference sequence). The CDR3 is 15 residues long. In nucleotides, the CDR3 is TGTGCCAGCTTTCATAGCCCACGGAGCTCCTACGAGCAGTACTTC. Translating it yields CASFHSPRSSYEQYF.

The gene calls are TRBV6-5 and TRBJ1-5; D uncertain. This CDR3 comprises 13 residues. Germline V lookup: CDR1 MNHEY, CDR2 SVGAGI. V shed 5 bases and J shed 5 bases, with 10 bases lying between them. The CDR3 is CASSLLEDQPQHF. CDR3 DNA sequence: TGTGCCAGCAGTCTATTGGAGGATCAGCCCCAGCATTTT.

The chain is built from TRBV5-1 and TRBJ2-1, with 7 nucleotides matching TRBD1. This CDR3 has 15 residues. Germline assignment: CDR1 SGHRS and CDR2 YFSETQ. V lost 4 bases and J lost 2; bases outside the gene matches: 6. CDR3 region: CASSPWTGTYNEQFF. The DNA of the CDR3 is TGCGCCAGCAGCCCATGGACAGGTACCTACAATGAGCAGTTCTTC.

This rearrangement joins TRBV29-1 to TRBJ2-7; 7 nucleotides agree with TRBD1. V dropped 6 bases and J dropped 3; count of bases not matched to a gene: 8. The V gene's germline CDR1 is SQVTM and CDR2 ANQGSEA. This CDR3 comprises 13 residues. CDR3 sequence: CSVPGQLHYEQYF. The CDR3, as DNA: TGCAGCGTCCCGGGACAGTTACACTACGAGCAGTACTTC.

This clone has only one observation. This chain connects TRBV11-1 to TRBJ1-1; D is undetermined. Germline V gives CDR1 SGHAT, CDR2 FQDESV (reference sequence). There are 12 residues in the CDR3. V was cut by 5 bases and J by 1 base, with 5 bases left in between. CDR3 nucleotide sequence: TGTGCCAGCAGCCCACAGAACACTGAAGCTTTCTTT. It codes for CASSPQNTEAFF.

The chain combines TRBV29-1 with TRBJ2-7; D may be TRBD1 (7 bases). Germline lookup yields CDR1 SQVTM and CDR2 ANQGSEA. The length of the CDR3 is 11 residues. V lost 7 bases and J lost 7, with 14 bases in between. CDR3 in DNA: TGCAGCGGTCACGCAGGGGGGGAGCAGTACTTC. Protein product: CSGHAGGEQYF.